A single T cell receptor beta chain is shown here with its context. What it binds is unknown. The sample originates from a study of blood T cells in healthy people across ages. Findings and caveats of the study: Both naive CD4+ cell counts and diversity were greater in long-lived donors than in aged donors. Age showed a roughly linear inverse relationship with TCR beta diversity per million T cells.

The second PCR ran roughly 6 to 11 cycles with a sample-barcoded 5' primer and J-beta primers. TCRdb called the 5' RACE reads again in MiXCR, with one record for every CDR3 protein. The sample lists approximately 940,000 distinct CDR3 sequences, around 46% occurring once. Isolation recovered at least 6 million PBMCs from every sample. The TCR originated in a man between 25 and 39 years old in good health. The specimen sequenced was blood.

The CDR3 reads CASNRDGGSYEQYF. CDR3 bases: TGTGCCAGCAATAGGGACGGAGGCTCCTACGAGCAGTACTTC. The chain links TRBV6-6 to TRBJ2-7, with D perhaps matching TRBD1 or TRBD2 (5 bases each). The V and J ends lost 7 bases and 0 bases respectively, with 13 bases between them. The length of the CDR3 is 14 residues. Germline V gene sequence: CDR1 MNHNY, CDR2 SVGAGI (reference sequence).